The next 4 T cell receptor beta chains were all read from a single sample in a study of human T cells and chemical hapten exposure. TCRdb processed the RACE reads anew with MiXCR; each CDR3 protein has one entry. The data show fewer than 95,000 distinct CDR3 sequences, with more than 9.5% seen just once and roughly 2.2% held by the top ten. Documented time point: patch test 2, 6 weeks after DPC sensitization. Treatment reported: therapeutic diphenylcyclopropenone sensitization with weekly scalp DPC. The sample here was whole blood, taken in connection with sensitization to the hapten diphenylcyclopropenone (DPC). The receptors here all came from a man aged 35 to 55 with alopecia areata. Some clones in this sample may be carry-over from other donors' samples.

V gene TRBV9 combines with J gene TRBJ2-2, with D maybe TRBD2 (6 bases). Germline V gene data show CDR1 as SGDLS and CDR2 as YYNGEE. V lost 5 bases, J lost 1 base, and 6 bases lay in between. There are 13 residues in the CDR3. The CDR3 sequence: CASRGGNTGELFF. CDR3 DNA sequence: TGTGCCAGCAGGGGGGGGAACACCGGGGAGCTGTTTTTT. The complete variable domain, with remaining parts taken from reference TRBV9 and TRBJ2-2, reads DSGVTQTPKHLITATGQRVTLRCSPRSGDLSVYWYQQSLDQGLQFLIQYYNGEERAKGNILERFSAQQFPDLHSELNLSSLELGDSALYFCASRGGNTGELFFGEGSRLTVL.

This clonotype was counted many times. This chain uses TRBV27 with TRBJ1-2, with D tentatively TRBD1 (6 bases). Trimming took 8 bases from V and 2 from J, leaving 12 bases between them. The CDR3 loop spans 13 amino acids. The germline V gene has CDR1 MNHEY and CDR2 SMNVEV (reference sequence). This CDR3 reads CASGRQENYGYTF. As DNA, the CDR3 is TGTGCCAGCGGCCGACAGGAGAACTATGGCTACACCTTC.

The J gene is TRBJ2-5, the V gene TRBV3-1; D gene unclear. V was trimmed by 1 base and J by 1 base, leaving 10 bases between them. CDR1 LGHDT and CDR2 YNNKEL come from the germline V gene (reference sequence). This CDR3 is built from 15 residues. CDR3 loop: CASSQGTLVQETQYF. As DNA, the CDR3 is TGTGCCAGCAGCCAAGGGACGCTTGTCCAAGAGACCCAGTACTTC.

This clonotype has more than one count but fewer than ten. The rearrangement joins TRBV20-1 to TRBJ2-3; D gene unclear. CDR1 DFQATT and CDR2 SNEGSKA come from the germline V gene (reference sequence). V lost 3 bases, J lost 4 bases, and 11 bases lay in between. The CDR3 contains 13 residues. The CDR3: CSASSGRADTQYF. In DNA form, the CDR3 reads TGCAGTGCTAGTTCCGGTCGGGCAGATACGCAGTATTTT.